This TCR beta chain was recorded in a study of regulatory T cells in long-lasting Graves disease. This clonotype occurred many times. Time point denoted: newly diagnosed GD, antithyroid drugs for less than 3 months. From PBMCs, RNA was extracted and then used to make the TCR library. A peripheral blood sample, roughly 8.7 milliliters in volume, was drawn into EDTA tubes. There are 12 residues in the CDR3. The V gene's germline CDR1 is LGHDT and CDR2 YNNKEL (reference sequence). V was clipped by 3 bases and J by 7 bases, with 6 bases between them. Arm-PCR with iRepertoire HTBI primers amplified the CDR3 regions for these TCR beta libraries. TCRdb used MiXCR to reprocess the multiplex PCR reads, holding one entry per CDR3 protein. Of hundreds of thousands of distinct CDR3 sequences in the sample, over 14% are singletons; the top ten hold about 8.3%. These data were also reused for a study on T cells in Graves' hyperthyroidism and ophthalmopathy.

This specimen consisted of peripheral blood mononuclear cells (PBMCs), obtained at new diagnosis, from a patient treated with antithyroid drugs. The chain carries TRBV3-1 and TRBJ2-2, with a possible D match to TRBD2 (6 bases). The source is a woman aged 35 to 49 with Graves disease. In DNA, the CDR3 is TGTGCCAGCAGCCACGGGGGCGGGGAGCTGTTTTTT. It yields the protein CASSHGGGELFF.